These 13 T cell receptor beta chains originate from one sample sequenced in a study of persistence of HIV-infected CD4 T cells. Cells were stimulated with overlapping HIV-1 Gag 15-mer peptides. Sorted nonresponding memory CD4+ T cells were CD40L-negative, CD69-negative, CD45RO-high. Their target antigens are unknown. The immunoSEQ assay was version 4, run in survey mode. Sequencing was performed with immunoSEQ multiplex PCR; in TCRdb, only in-frame clones are kept and a portion is missing. The sample carries 25,000 to 40,000 clones, 82% recorded once. Sample: CD4+ T cells sorted from PBMCs after roughly 18-hour stimulation, taken from a patient who received antiretroviral therapy. These receptors all come from an adult woman with HIV who was CMV-seropositive.

V and J are TRBV19 and TRBJ2-2; tentatively, D is TRBD1 (6 bases). V was clipped by 4 bases and J by 5 bases, with 14 bases between them. This CDR3 has 15 residues. The germline CDR1 and CDR2 sequences are LNHDA and SQIVND (reference sequence). The CDR3 sequence: CASSTRDTRTGELFF. The CDR3 DNA follows: TGTGCCAGTAGTACCCGGGACACAAGAACCGGGGAGCTGTTTTTT.

The CDR3 loop reads CASNSGGAGGTQYF. CDR3 nucleotide sequence: TGTGCCAGCAACAGTGGGGGTGCGGGGGGGACCCAGTACTTC. The chain joins TRBV6-6 to TRBJ2-5; 8 bases agree with TRBD2. This CDR3 region has 14 residues. Germline V CDR1 and CDR2: MNHNY, SVGAGI (reference sequence). The J segment lost 7 bases and the V segment lost 7 bases, leaving 11 bases of the junction unmatched.

The V call is TRBV10-1, the J call TRBJ2-3; the D is unclear. Per germline, CDR1 WNHNN and CDR2 SYGVQD (reference sequence). The germline V and J ends were trimmed by 2 bases and 2 bases, with 11 bases remaining between them. The CDR3 consists of 15 residues. The CDR3 loop is CASSETAKSTDTQYF. DNA for the CDR3: TGCGCCAGCAGTGAGACGGCTAAATCCACAGATACGCAGTATTTT.

This clone was recorded once. This CDR3 is missing its conserved last phenylalanine or tryptophan, likely due to a read error. The chain couples TRBV3-1 (or the pseudogene TRBV3-2) to TRBJ2-6; 7 nucleotides line up with TRBD1. CDR1 is LGHDT, CDR2 YNNKEL, per germline (reference sequence). V was pared by 1 base and J by 15 bases, with 21 bases of the junction left unmatched. The CDR3 covers 18 residues. CDR3 region: CASSQAGNRGSAPHALTS. CDR3 bases: TGTGCCAGCAGCCAAGCTGGAAACAGGGGCTCTGCGCCCCACGCCCTGACTTCC.

J is TRBJ2-3 and V is TRBV9; 9 nucleotides match TRBD2. The length of the CDR3 is 16 residues. After removal of 1 base from V and 3 bases from J, the junction contained 6 bases not matched to a gene. Germline loops: CDR1 SGDLS, CDR2 YYNGEE. The CDR3 DNA follows: TGTGCCAGCAGCGTAAGTCCTAGCGGGGCGACAGATACGCAGTATTTT. Translating gives CASSVSPSGATDTQYF.

The J gene is TRBJ2-1, the V gene TRBV9; 11 bases fit TRBD1. Germline V gene data show CDR1 as SGDLS and CDR2 as YYNGEE. The CDR3 is 16 residues long. V lost 2 bases, J lost 3 bases, and 4 bases stayed unmatched. The CDR3 nucleotides read TGTGCCAGCAGCGTGGGGACAGGGGGTTTCTACAATGAGCAGTTCTTC. Its protein is CASSVGTGGFYNEQFF. Combining the CDR3 with reference TRBV9 and TRBJ2-1 gives the whole variable domain DSGVTQTPKHLITATGQRVTLRCSPRSGDLSVYWYQQSLDQGLQFLIQYYNGEERAKGNILERFSAQQFPDLHSELNLSSLELGDSALYFCASSVGTGGFYNEQFFGPGTRLTVL.

V gene TRBV7-9 combines with J gene TRBJ2-2; D is perhaps TRBD2 (6 bases). Trimming took off 5 bases at V and 7 bases at J, with 14 bases between the two ends. Germline CDR1 reads SEHNR; CDR2 reads FQNEAQ (reference sequence). The CDR3 loop spans 14 amino acids. The CDR3 is CASSPTRLGGELFF. The CDR3 DNA follows: TGTGCCAGCAGCCCGACTAGATTGGGCGGGGAGCTGTTTTTT.

This clone was seen a few times. The genes are TRBV5-1 and TRBJ1-1; TRBD1 agrees at 7 bases. The V segment lost 3 bases and the J segment 1 base; nucleotides outside the gene matches: 6. This CDR3 spans 15 amino acids. Germline CDR1 reads SGHRS; CDR2 reads YFSETQ. The CDR3 DNA reads TGCGCCAGCAGCTCGGGAGGGGGCGCGAACACTGAAGCTTTCTTT. This gives the protein CASSSGGGANTEAFF.

The chain is built from TRBV9 and TRBJ1-6; weak D call: TRBD1 (5 bases). CDR3 length equals 14 residues. The V and J ends lost 0 bases and 7 bases respectively, with 8 bases between them. Germline V gene lookup returns CDR1 SGDLS and CDR2 YYNGEE. CDR3 residues: CASSVGGVNSPLHF. The CDR3 nucleotides read TGTGCCAGCAGCGTAGGAGGGGTCAATTCACCCCTCCACTTT.

The chain has TRBV9 and TRBJ1-2; 7 nucleotides match TRBD1. Germline CDR1 and CDR2: SGDLS and YYNGEE. This CDR3 spans 13 amino acids. Trimming removed 6 bases from V and 7 bases from J; junction bases left unmatched: 9. CDR3 sequence (DNA): TGTGCCAGCAACCAAATACAGGGGCCTGGCTACACCTTC. Translation gives CASNQIQGPGYTF. The full variable domain, its missing parts supplied by reference TRBV9 and TRBJ1-2, is DSGVTQTPKHLITATGQRVTLRCSPRSGDLSVYWYQQSLDQGLQFLIQYYNGEERAKGNILERFSAQQFPDLHSELNLSSLELGDSALYFCASNQIQGPGYTFGSGTRLTVV.

This chain joins TRBV10-1 and TRBJ1-6, with 7 nucleotides matching TRBD1. The V and J ends lost 4 bases and 7 bases, in that order; junction bases with no gene match: 1. Germline V gene sequence: CDR1 WNHNN, CDR2 SYGVQD (reference sequence). CDR3 length: 13 residues. The CDR3 protein is CASSVGGNSPLHF. In DNA form, the CDR3 reads TGCGCCAGCAGTGTAGGGGGCAATTCACCCCTCCACTTT.

The chain recombines TRBV6-5 with TRBJ2-7, with 7 bases that match TRBD1. The germline V gene has CDR1 MNHEY and CDR2 SVGAGI. J lost 6 bases, V lost 5 bases, and 10 bases had no gene match. The CDR3 runs to 14 residues. The CDR3: CASSRQGYGGEQYF. DNA of the CDR3: TGTGCCAGCAGTCGACAGGGATATGGGGGCGAGCAGTACTTC.

The chain uses TRBV7-9 and TRBJ2-5, with TRBD1 matching over 9 bases. Trimming at V came to 5 bases and at J to 4 bases, leaving 5 bases not matched to a gene. The CDR3 loop spans 14 amino acids. Germline CDR1 reads SEHNR; CDR2 reads FQNEAQ (reference sequence). The chain's CDR3 is CASSQGQGRETQYF. The CDR3 DNA reads as TGTGCCAGCAGCCAGGGACAGGGTCGAGAGACCCAGTACTTC.